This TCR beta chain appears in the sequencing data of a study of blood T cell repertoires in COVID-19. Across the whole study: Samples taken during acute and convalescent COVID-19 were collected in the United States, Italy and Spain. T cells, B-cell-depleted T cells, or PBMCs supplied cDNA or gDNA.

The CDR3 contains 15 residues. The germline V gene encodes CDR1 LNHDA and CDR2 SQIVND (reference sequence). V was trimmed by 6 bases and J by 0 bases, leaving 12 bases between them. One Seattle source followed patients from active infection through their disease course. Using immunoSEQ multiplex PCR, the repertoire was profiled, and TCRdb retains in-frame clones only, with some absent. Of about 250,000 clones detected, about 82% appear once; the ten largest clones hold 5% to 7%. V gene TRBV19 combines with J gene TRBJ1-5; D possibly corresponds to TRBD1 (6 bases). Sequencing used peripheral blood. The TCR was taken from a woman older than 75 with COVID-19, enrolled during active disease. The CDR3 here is CASRLTGTSNQPQHF. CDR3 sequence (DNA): TGTGCCAGTAGACTAACAGGGACTAGCAATCAGCCCCAGCATTTT.